The rows below give T cell receptor beta chains drawn from one sample of a study of blood T cell repertoires in COVID-19. Profiled with immunoSEQ multiplex PCR; TCRdb holds only in-frame clones, not every one. The repertoire consists of roughly 120,000 clones, with 82% occurring once and the leading ten covering about 15%. Sequencing input: peripheral blood. The receptors come from a woman aged 60 to 75 with acute or convalescent COVID-19. Both conserved end residues are part of each CDR3. The D gene is left open where the match is weak. Some rows have no size entry. The others give once, few or many, or a class for an expanded clone.

cdr3_aa | cdr3_nt | d_call | j_call | clone_size | v_call
CAWSVGQAGGNTIYF | TGTGCCTGGAGCGTGGGACAGGCAGGGGGAAACACCATATATTTT | TRBD1 | TRBJ1-3 | NA | TRBV30
CASSYSDRETQYF | TGTGCCAGCAGTTACTCGGACAGGGAGACCCAGTACTTC | TRBD1 | TRBJ2-5 | few | TRBV6-2/TRBV6-3
CASSLKTEWTGQETQYF | TGCGCCAGCAGCTTAAAAACCGAGTGGACAGGACAAGAGACCCAGTACTTC | TRBD1 | TRBJ2-5 | NA | TRBV5-1
CASSEGGDQSPLHF | TGTGCCAGCAGCGAAGGAGGGGACCAATCACCCCTCCACTTT | NA | TRBJ1-6 | NA | TRBV9
CASRARGTGGAEAFF | TGTGCCAGTAGAGCCAGGGGGACGGGTGGGGCTGAAGCTTTCTTT | TRBD1 | TRBJ1-1 | NA | TRBV19
CASSLTGQTQETQYF | TGCGCCAGCAGCCTCACTGGACAGACTCAAGAGACCCAGTACTTC | NA | TRBJ2-5 | NA | TRBV5-1
CAWSGTLAGGSYEQYF | TGTGCCTGGAGTGGGACCCTAGCGGGGGGCTCCTACGAGCAGTACTTC | TRBD2 | TRBJ2-7 | NA | TRBV30
CSVSRDRGRDTQYF | TGCAGCGTTTCGCGGGACAGGGGACGGGATACGCAGTATTTT | TRBD1 | TRBJ2-3 | NA | TRBV29-1
CASSPPGRAGNTIYF | TGTGCCAGCAGCCCCCCCGGCAGGGCTGGAAACACCATATATTTT | NA | TRBJ1-3 | NA | TRBV7-9
CASSLEEVRPQHF | TGTGCCAGCAGCTTAGAAGAGGTACGGCCCCAGCATTTT | NA | TRBJ1-5 | NA | TRBV7-2
CAWRAGGQTDTQYF | TGTGCCTGGAGAGCAGGGGGCCAAACAGATACGCAGTATTTT | TRBD1 | TRBJ2-3 | NA | TRBV30
CASSHGTDNDNEQFF | TGTGCCAGCAGCCACGGGACTGACAACGACAATGAGCAGTTCTTC | NA | TRBJ2-1 | NA | TRBV3-1/TRBV3-2
CASSLQGASPEQFF | TGTGCCAGTAGTCTCCAGGGGGCGTCTCCTGAGCAGTTCTTC | TRBD1 | TRBJ2-1 | NA | TRBV19
CASSLGIAGVLSSYEQYF | TGTGCCAGCAGCTTAGGAATAGCGGGGGTCCTAAGCTCCTACGAGCAGTACTTC | TRBD2 | TRBJ2-7 | NA | TRBV11-3
CATTQWAQGGRPLHF | TGTGCCACCACCCAATGGGCACAGGGGGGGAGACCCCTCCACTTT | TRBD1 | TRBJ1-6 | NA | TRBV6-5
CASSLIQKPQHF | TGTGCCAGCAGTTTAATACAGAAGCCCCAGCATTTT | NA | TRBJ1-5 | few | TRBV28
CASSSSQTGQYEQYF | TGTGCCAGCAGCTCGAGCCAGACAGGACAATACGAGCAGTACTTC | NA | TRBJ2-7 | NA | TRBV6-2/TRBV6-3
CASSRTGTTEAFF | TGCGCCAGCAGCAGGACAGGAACTACTGAAGCTTTCTTT | TRBD1 | TRBJ1-1 | NA | TRBV5-1
CASSQGLGNRAKKGYTF | TGTGCCAGCAGCCAAGGGTTGGGGAACAGGGCAAAAAAAGGCTACACCTTC | NA | TRBJ1-2 | NA | TRBV7-3
CASSYSGAEDTQYF | TGTGCCAGCAGTTATAGTGGGGCGGAAGATACGCAGTATTTT | NA | TRBJ2-3 | NA | TRBV6-5
CASSGQPSTGELFF | TGTGCCAGCAGTGGACAGCCATCCACCGGGGAGCTGTTTTTT | NA | TRBJ2-2 | NA | TRBV2
CASSVGLAGYEQYF | TGTGCCAGCAGCGTGGGACTAGCGGGCTACGAGCAGTACTTC | TRBD2 | TRBJ2-7 | NA | TRBV11-3
CASSNPRGGDQPQHF | TGTGCCAGTAGTAACCCCAGGGGAGGGGATCAGCCCCAGCATTTT | NA | TRBJ1-5 | NA | TRBV19
CASSQTTGDSPLHF | TGCGCCAGCAGCCAAACTACAGGGGACTCACCCCTCCACTTT | TRBD1 | TRBJ1-6 | NA | TRBV4-3
CASSDLPAGGDTQYF | TGCGCCAGCAGCGACCTCCCGGCAGGAGGAGATACCCAGTACTTC | NA | TRBJ2-5 | NA | TRBV4-3
CASRASGRYTEAFF | TGTGCCAGCAGGGCCTCCGGGAGATACACTGAAGCTTTCTTT | NA | TRBJ1-1 | NA | TRBV14
CASSQVSDRSTDTQYF | TGCGCCAGCAGCCAAGTATCAGACAGAAGCACAGATACGCAGTATTTT | NA | TRBJ2-3 | NA | TRBV4-3
CASRGQGISTEAFF | TGTGCCAGCAGGGGACAGGGAATAAGCACTGAAGCTTTCTTT | TRBD1 | TRBJ1-1 | NA | TRBV3-1/TRBV3-2
CASRAGMDSPLHF | TGCGCCAGCAGGGCAGGGATGGATTCACCCCTCCACTTT | NA | TRBJ1-6 | once | TRBV5-1
CATSDLTGKGETQYF | TGTGCCACCAGTGATTTGACAGGGAAGGGAGAGACCCAGTACTTC | NA | TRBJ2-5 | few | TRBV24-1
CASSLSDYQPQHF | TGTGCCAGCAGCCTGTCAGACTATCAGCCCCAGCATTTT | NA | TRBJ1-5 | few | TRBV3-1/TRBV3-2
CASSFFSSFINTEAFF | TGTGCCAGCAGCTTTTTTAGCAGTTTTATCAACACTGAAGCTTTCTTT | NA | TRBJ1-1 | NA | TRBV7-8
CASSQEGGLAGKADTQYF | TGTGCCAGCAGCCAAGAGGGCGGACTAGCGGGGAAGGCGGATACGCAGTATTTT | TRBD2 | TRBJ2-3 | NA | TRBV4-2
CASSWGLAGGEQFF | TGCGCCAGCAGCTGGGGACTAGCGGGGGGCGAGCAGTTCTTC | TRBD2 | TRBJ2-1 | NA | TRBV5-1
CASRSGGPNYGYTF | TGTGCCAGCAGGTCAGGGGGACCTAACTATGGCTACACCTTC | TRBD1 | TRBJ1-2 | NA | TRBV28
CASSLVEADRGAQPQHF | TGTGCCAGCAGCTTAGTGGAGGCGGACAGGGGCGCCCAGCCCCAGCATTTT | TRBD1 | TRBJ1-5 | NA | TRBV11-2
CATSGREGWGEKLFF | TGTGCCACCAGCGGCCGCGAGGGCTGGGGTGAAAAACTGTTTTTT | NA | TRBJ1-4 | NA | TRBV15
CASSDQGNYGYTF | TGTGCCAGCAGCGATCAGGGTAACTATGGCTACACCTTC | NA | TRBJ1-2 | NA | TRBV4-2
CASSQRQGDGYTF | TGCGCCAGCAGCCAACGACAGGGCGATGGCTACACCTTC | TRBD1 | TRBJ1-2 | NA | TRBV4-1
CASSQTGGADTQYF | TGTGCCAGCAGCCAAACAGGGGGGGCAGATACGCAGTATTTT | NA | TRBJ2-3 | NA | TRBV7-7
CASSQQGARETQYF | TGCGCCAGCAGTCAACAGGGGGCTCGGGAGACCCAGTACTTC | TRBD1 | TRBJ2-5 | NA | TRBV5-1
CASRKDRGRNQPQHF | TGTGCCAGCAGAAAGGACAGGGGACGCAATCAGCCCCAGCATTTT | TRBD1 | TRBJ1-5 | NA | TRBV2
CASHLNPINQPQHF | TGTGCCAGCCACCTAAACCCAATAAATCAGCCCCAGCATTTT | NA | TRBJ1-5 | NA | TRBV2
CASTAGTSVQETQYF | TGTGCCAGCACCGCCGGGACTAGCGTCCAAGAGACCCAGTACTTC | TRBD2 | TRBJ2-5 | NA | TRBV6-6
CASSLRDYTYEQYF | TGTGCCAGCAGCCTGAGGGACTATACCTACGAGCAGTACTTC | TRBD2 | TRBJ2-7 | NA | TRBV7-9
CASSLSQGTYGYTF | TGTGCCAGCAGTTTATCACAGGGGACCTATGGCTACACCTTC | TRBD1 | TRBJ1-2 | NA | TRBV28
CASSTEVTSNGYTF | TGCGCCAGCAGCACCGAGGTTACCAGCAATGGCTACACCTTC | NA | TRBJ1-2 | once | TRBV5-1
CASSYPGTAKNYGYTF | TGTGCCAGCAGCTACCCTGGGACAGCAAAAAACTATGGCTACACCTTC | TRBD1 | TRBJ1-2 | NA | TRBV7-2
CASSIMTGADGELFF | TGTGCCAGCAGCATCATGACAGGGGCTGACGGGGAGCTGTTTTTT | TRBD1 | TRBJ2-2 | few | TRBV5-4
CASSLWTAYGYTF | TGTGCCAGCAGTTTGTGGACAGCTTATGGCTACACCTTC | NA | TRBJ1-2 | NA | TRBV28
CASNPWQGERYEQYF | TGTGCCAGCAACCCCTGGCAGGGGGAGAGGTACGAGCAGTACTTC | TRBD1 | TRBJ2-7 | NA | TRBV28
CASSGAGGYNEQFF | TGCGCCAGCTCGGGAGCGGGGGGTTACAATGAGCAGTTCTTC | TRBD2 | TRBJ2-1 | NA | TRBV5-1
CASSIGGLGAFF | TGTGCCAGTAGTATAGGGGGCTTAGGAGCTTTCTTT | NA | TRBJ1-1 | NA | TRBV19
CASSPTGIEAFF | TGTGCCAGCAGTCCGACAGGGATTGAAGCTTTCTTT | TRBD1 | TRBJ1-1 | NA | TRBV3-1/TRBV3-2
CASSEGTGSRNYGYTF | TGTGCCAGCAGTGAAGGAACAGGGTCAAGGAACTATGGCTACACCTTC | NA | TRBJ1-2 | NA | TRBV6-1
CAWSVLGTGGGNTIYF | TGTGCCTGGAGTGTACTTGGGACAGGGGGTGGAAACACCATATATTTT | TRBD1 | TRBJ1-3 | once | TRBV30
CASSLGTSTGGETQYF | TGTGCCAGCAGTTTAGGGACGTCGACAGGGGGGGAGACCCAGTACTTC | TRBD1 | TRBJ2-5 | NA | TRBV28
CASSLADREPFF | TGTGCCAGCAGCTTAGCCGACAGGGAACCTTTCTTT | TRBD1 | TRBJ1-1 | NA | TRBV7-9
CASSPLDRTEQYF | TGTGCCAGCTCACCCCTCGACAGAACCGAGCAGTACTTC | NA | TRBJ2-7 | NA | TRBV18